The next 19 T cell receptor beta chains were all read from a single sample in a study of spatial heterogeneity in lung cancer (dated by TCRdb to about 2019). Library creation used 5' RACE. The sequencing machine was a NextSeq 500. TCRdb reanalyzed the raw reads on its own, using fastp at Q25 for trimming and MiXCR for clone calling, and kept in-frame beta chains. Every entry covers one CDR3 protein and lists the most common genes and DNA from its rows. This sample lists approximately 11,000 distinct CDR3 sequences; 3% to 4% were detected once. The top ten constitute around 50% of the sample. Interpreted using the paper, the time point label stands for: sample taken at primary tumor resection. TCR sequencing used whole RNA extracted from tumor and nontumor lung tissue, or from cryopreserved PBMC samples, without cell sorting. The sequences come from PBMCs, collected at surgery. These receptor sequences come from a female donor with early-stage non-small cell lung cancer.

This clonotype was recorded at least ten times. This beta chain appears as a stray read in a library generated for alpha chains; its size is not informative. The chain is built from TRBV6-5 and TRBJ1-4; D gene unclear. The CDR3 runs to 12 residues. Trimming pared 6 bases from V and 3 bases from J, leaving 5 bases between. From germline, CDR1 is MNHEY and CDR2 SVGAGI. The CDR3, as DNA: TGTGCCAGCAGGGCCCCTAATGAAAAACTGTTTTTT. Translating it yields CASRAPNEKLFF.

The table lists this clonotype with many counts. The library was built for alpha chains, so this beta chain is an off-target read and its size means little. As DNA, the CDR3 is TGTGCCAGCAGCTACAACCCCCACACAACATCAGATACGCAGTATTTT. Protein product: CASSYNPHTTSDTQYF. The chain links TRBV7-9 to TRBJ2-3; no clear D. V dropped 4 bases and J dropped 4 bases, with 18 bases sitting between them. CDR3 length: 16 amino acids. Germline CDR1 SEHNR, CDR2 FQNEAQ (reference sequence). Drawing the rest from reference TRBV7-9 and TRBJ2-3, the complete variable domain is DTGVSQNPRHKITKRGQNVTFRCDPISEHNRLYWYRQTLGQGPEFLTYFQNEAQLEKSRLLSDRFSAERPKGSFSTLEIQRTEQGDSAMYLCASSYNPHTTSDTQYFGPGTRLTVL.

There are many counts of this clonotype. This beta chain is a stray read from a library made for alpha chains; its abundance is not meaningful. V usage is TRBV10-2 and J usage is TRBJ2-5; 10 bases line up with TRBD2. J was trimmed by 2 bases and V by 8 bases; bases with no gene match: 5. Per the germline V gene, CDR1 is WSHSY and CDR2 is SAAADI. This CDR3 has 14 residues. This CDR3 is CASQKAGGQETQYF. In DNA, the CDR3 is TGCGCCAGCCAAAAAGCGGGGGGGCAAGAGACCCAGTACTTC.

This clonotype was recorded many times. Found in a library prepared for alpha chains, this beta chain is an off-target read, and its abundance has little meaning. The rearrangement joins TRBV5-1 to TRBJ2-3; D remains unclear. Trimming stripped 4 bases from V and 0 bases from J, with 18 bases between. CDR1 is SGHRS and CDR2 is YFSETQ in the germline V gene. This CDR3 comprises 17 residues. CDR3 nucleotides: TGCGCCAGCAGCGTAACAGTGACGCTTACTAGCACAGATACGCAGTATTTT. Translated, it gives CASSVTVTLTSTDTQYF.

This clonotype was observed at least ten times. In a library made to pick up alpha chains, this beta chain is a stray read with a size that means little. V usage is TRBV6-2 or TRBV6-3 and J usage is TRBJ1-1, with a tentative D call TRBD1 (5 bases). The germline V and J ends were trimmed by 2 bases and 4 bases, with 11 bases remaining between them. The CDR3 runs to 14 residues. The germline V gene has CDR1 MNHEY and CDR2 SVGEGT. CDR3 coding DNA: TGTGCCAGCAGTTACGTGGTCGGGGGCACTGAAGCTTTCTTT. It yields the protein CASSYVVGGTEAFF.

This clonotype was seen repeatedly, ten times or more. This beta chain is an unintended read in a library built for alpha chains; its size means little. The rearrangement uses TRBV27 and TRBJ2-7; D is possibly TRBD1 (6 bases). The V gene's germline CDR1 is MNHEY and CDR2 SMNVEV (reference sequence). The V and J ends lost 0 bases and 2 bases respectively, with 11 bases between them. This CDR3 spans 15 amino acids. The CDR3 DNA is TGTGCCAGCAGTTTATCGGCAGGGGCCCCCTACGAGCAGTACTTC. The encoded protein is CASSLSAGAPYEQYF.

For this clonotype: For a library built for alpha chains, this beta chain is a stray read; little rests on its size. V and J are TRBV23-1 and TRBJ2-7; TRBD1 agrees at 7 bases. TRBV23-1 is an ORF, and what it does is uncertain. Unmatched junction bases numbered 11, after V lost 4 bases and J lost 2 bases. CDR3 size: 16 residues. The CDR3 DNA follows: TGCGCCAGCAGTCTTAAAACGACAGGGCTCACCTACGAGCAGTACTTC. Its protein is CASSLKTTGLTYEQYF.

The sample holds many counts of this clonotype. Because the library targeted alpha chains, this beta chain is an off-target read whose size means little. The J gene is TRBJ2-2, the V gene TRBV6-1; D unresolved. Germline V gene sequence: CDR1 MNHNS, CDR2 SASEGT. CDR3 size: 13 residues. V was cut by 6 bases and J by 0 bases, with 5 bases left in between. CDR3 bases: TGTGCCAGCAGCCTATCGAACACCGGGGAGCTGTTTTTT. Translating it yields CASSLSNTGELFF.

This clonotype was detected ten times or more. This beta chain is a stray sequence in a library constructed for alpha chains; its clone size is not meaningful. The chain employs TRBV20-1 and TRBJ1-1; 8 bases fit TRBD1. After removal of 5 bases from V and 8 bases from J, the junction contained 10 bases not matched to a gene. The CDR3 length is 13 residues. In germline, CDR1 is DFQATT, CDR2 SNEGSKA (reference sequence). In nucleotides, the CDR3 is TGCAGTGCTGGAGGACAGGGAAGGTCGGAAGCTTTCTTT. This sequence encodes CSAGGQGRSEAFF.

This clonotype was seen repeatedly, ten times or more. This beta chain is a stray sequence in a library constructed for alpha chains; its clone size is not meaningful. V usage is TRBV11-2 and J usage is TRBJ2-1; TRBD1 is a possible D gene (6 bases). V shed 5 bases and J shed 3 bases, with 17 bases lying between them. From germline, CDR1 is SGHAT and CDR2 FQNNGV. This CDR3 is built from 16 residues. The CDR3 region is CASSVLRGHLYNEQFF. CDR3 nucleotide sequence: TGTGCCAGCAGCGTCCTCAGGGGTCACCTCTACAATGAGCAGTTCTTC.

Many counts were recorded for this clonotype. This beta chain lies outside the target of a library built for alpha chains; its clone size means little. The rearrangement links TRBV23-1 to TRBJ1-5, with a tentative D call TRBD1 (5 bases). TRBV23-1 is recorded as an ORF, its role being uncertain. CDR3 length: 19 residues. The V and J ends lost 2 bases and 0 bases respectively, with 20 bases between them. The CDR3 loop is CASSQPSGRPTYSNQPQHF. The CDR3 DNA reads TGCGCCAGCAGTCAACCCTCGGGGCGCCCTACCTATAGCAATCAGCCCCAGCATTTT.

Ten or more counts support this clonotype. The library was designed around alpha chains, so this beta chain is a stray read whose abundance carries little weight. The chain uses TRBV18 and TRBJ2-3, with 8 bases matching TRBD2. This CDR3 has 15 amino acids. The V and J ends lost 3 bases and 6 bases, in that order; junction bases with no gene match: 8. Germline V gene lookup returns CDR1 KGHSH and CDR2 LQKENI. The CDR3 DNA reads TGTGCCAGCTCACCTCGAGGCGGGGGGCATGATACGCAGTATTTT. It translates to CASSPRGGGHDTQYF.

As concerns this clonotype: This may be a read error, as it is one base from a much larger clone. Since it is a stray read in a library aimed at alpha chains, this beta chain has a size that is not meaningful. The rearrangement uses TRBV4-1 and TRBJ2-7; D is ambiguous. CDR1 is MGHRA and CDR2 is YSYEKL in the germline V gene. The CDR3 is 15 residues long. CDR3: CARSQDSQAYGEQYF. Written as DNA, the CDR3 is TGCGCCAGGAGCCAAGATAGCCAGGCCTACGGAGAGCAGTACTTC.

This clonotype was found many times. This beta chain was picked up by a library intended for alpha chains and is off target, so its count carries little meaning. The chain carries TRBV9 and TRBJ2-1; D not certain. Trimming took off 2 bases at V and 9 bases at J, with 21 bases between the two ends. The CDR3 has 16 amino acids. Per germline, CDR1 SGDLS and CDR2 YYNGEE. CDR3 residues: CASSVPSDPKVGEQFF. CDR3 bases: TGTGCCAGCAGCGTCCCTAGTGACCCAAAGGTCGGTGAGCAGTTCTTC.

This clonotype has a count of ten or more. Little can be read into the size of this beta chain, an off-target read in a library designed for alpha chains. The chain recombines TRBV20-1 with TRBJ2-2; either TRBD1 or TRBD2 may fit D (5 bases each). Trimming took 8 bases from V and 0 from J, leaving 13 bases between them. The CDR3 runs to 14 residues. From germline, CDR1 is DFQATT and CDR2 SNEGSKA (reference sequence). As DNA, the CDR3 is TGCAGTACGGGACGTACGACGAACACCGGGGAGCTGTTTTTT. Its protein is CSTGRTTNTGELFF.

This clonotype was seen a handful of times. This beta chain represents an off-target read in a library built for alpha chains; its size is of limited meaning. The chain recombines TRBV7-2 with TRBJ2-3; tentatively, D is TRBD1 or TRBD2 (6 bases each). The CDR3 contains 14 residues. The V end was cut by 5 bases, the J end by 2 bases, with 11 bases between. Looked up from germline, CDR1 is SGHTA and CDR2 is FQGNSA. CDR3 sequence: CASSEGGNTDTQYF. Written as DNA, the CDR3 is TGTGCCAGCAGCGAGGGGGGCAACACAGATACGCAGTATTTT.

Many counts were recorded for this clonotype. This beta chain is off target for a library built for alpha chains, so its abundance means little. The genes are TRBV27 and TRBJ2-6; D ambiguous. The germline V gene encodes CDR1 MNHEY and CDR2 SMNVEV (reference sequence). CDR3 size: 13 residues. The V end was cut by 3 bases, the J end by 4 bases, with 4 bases between. This chain's CDR3 is CASSLNGANVLTF. In nucleotides, the CDR3 is TGTGCCAGCAGTTTGAACGGGGCCAACGTCCTGACTTTC.

This clonotype was recorded at least ten times. The library was built for alpha chains, so this beta chain is an off-target read and its size means little. The rearrangement uses TRBV28 and TRBJ1-5, with a weak D call TRBD1 (5 bases). The CDR3 is made up of 14 amino acids. The germline V and J ends were trimmed by 2 bases and 5 bases, with 10 bases remaining between them. From germline, CDR1 is MDHEN and CDR2 SYDVKM. CDR3 bases: TGTGCCAGCAGTTTAGCAGGGCCCCATCAGCCCCAGCATTTT. It specifies CASSLAGPHQPQHF.

This clonotype occurred many times. This beta chain appears as a stray read in a library generated for alpha chains; its size is not informative. V gene TRBV20-1 combines with J gene TRBJ2-1; 9 nucleotides agree with TRBD2. The V and J ends lost 1 base and 4 bases, in that order; junction bases with no gene match: 11. Germline CDR1 DFQATT, CDR2 SNEGSKA (reference sequence). There are 17 residues in the CDR3. The CDR3 nucleotides are TGCAGTGCTAGAGCCGTGGATAGCGGGGGCCGATACAATGAGCAGTTCTTC. It encodes CSARAVDSGGRYNEQFF.